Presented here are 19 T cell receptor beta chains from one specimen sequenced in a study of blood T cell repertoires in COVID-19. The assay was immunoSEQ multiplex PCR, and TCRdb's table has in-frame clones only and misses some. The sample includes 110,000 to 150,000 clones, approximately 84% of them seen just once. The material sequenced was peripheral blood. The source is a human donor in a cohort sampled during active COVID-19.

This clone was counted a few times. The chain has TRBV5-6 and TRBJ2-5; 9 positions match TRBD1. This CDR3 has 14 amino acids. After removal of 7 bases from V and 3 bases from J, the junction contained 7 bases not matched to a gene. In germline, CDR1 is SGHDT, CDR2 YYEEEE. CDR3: CASSRGTGKETQYF. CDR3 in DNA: TGTGCCAGCTCCCGCGGGACAGGGAAAGAGACCCAGTACTTC.

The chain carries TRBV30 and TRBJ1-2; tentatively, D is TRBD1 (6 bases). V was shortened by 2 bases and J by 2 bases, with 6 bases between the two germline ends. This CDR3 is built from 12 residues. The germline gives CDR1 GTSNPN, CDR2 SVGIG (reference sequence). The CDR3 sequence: CAWSRGNYGYTF. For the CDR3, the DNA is TGTGCCTGGAGTAGGGGGAACTATGGCTACACCTTC.

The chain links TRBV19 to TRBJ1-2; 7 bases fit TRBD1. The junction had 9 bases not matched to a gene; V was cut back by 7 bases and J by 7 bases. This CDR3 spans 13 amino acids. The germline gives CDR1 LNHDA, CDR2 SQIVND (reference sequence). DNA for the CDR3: TGTGCCAGTAAATTCGTGCAGGGGGGTGGCTACACCTTC. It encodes CASKFVQGGGYTF. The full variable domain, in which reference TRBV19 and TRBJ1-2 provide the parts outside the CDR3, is DGGITQSPKYLFRKEGQNVTLSCEQNLNHDAMYWYRQDPGQGLRLIYYSQIVNDFQKGDIAEGYSVSREKKESFPLTVTSAQKNPTAFYLCASKFVQGGGYTFGSGTRLTVV.

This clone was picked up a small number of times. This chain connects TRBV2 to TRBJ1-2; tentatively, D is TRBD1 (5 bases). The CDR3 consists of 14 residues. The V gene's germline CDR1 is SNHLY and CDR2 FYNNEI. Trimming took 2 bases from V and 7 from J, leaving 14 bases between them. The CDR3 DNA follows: TGTGCCAGCAGTGAAACCCCTAGGGGTTTTGGCTACACCTTC. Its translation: CASSETPRGFGYTF. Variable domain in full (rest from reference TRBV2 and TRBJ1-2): EPEVTQTPSHQVTQMGQEVILRCVPISNHLYFYWYRQILGQKVEFLVSFYNNEISEKSEIFDDQFSVERPDGSNFTLKIRSTKLEDSAMYFCASSETPRGFGYTFGSGTRLTVV.

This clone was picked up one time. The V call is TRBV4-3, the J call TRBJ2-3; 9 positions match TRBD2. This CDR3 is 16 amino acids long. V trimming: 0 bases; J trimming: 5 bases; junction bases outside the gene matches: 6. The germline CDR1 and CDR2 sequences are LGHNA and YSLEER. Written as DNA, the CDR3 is TGCGCCAGCAGCCAAGATAGGCGGGGGGGAAGAGATACGCAGTATTTT. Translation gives CASSQDRRGGRDTQYF.

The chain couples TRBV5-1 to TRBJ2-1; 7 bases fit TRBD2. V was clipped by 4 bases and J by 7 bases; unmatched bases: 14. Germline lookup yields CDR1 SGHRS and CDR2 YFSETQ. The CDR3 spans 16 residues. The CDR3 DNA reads TGCGCCAGCAGCCCCCAAACGGGGGGATCGAGGAATGAGCAGTTCTTC. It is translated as CASSPQTGGSRNEQFF.

The CDR3 sequence: CATSRDTWGYTF. The CDR3 DNA sequence: TGTGCCACCAGCAGAGACACTTGGGGCTACACCTTC. The V gene is TRBV15, the J gene TRBJ1-2; D not certain. This CDR3 contains 12 residues. CDR1 and CDR2 from the germline V gene are LNHNV and YYDKDF (reference sequence). The ends were cut back, 0 bases at V and 8 bases at J, with 7 bases in the middle.

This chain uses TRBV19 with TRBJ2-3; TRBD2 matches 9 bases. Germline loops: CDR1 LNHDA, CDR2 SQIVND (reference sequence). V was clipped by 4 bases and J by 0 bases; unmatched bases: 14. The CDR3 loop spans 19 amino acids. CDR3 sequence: CASSKISGSGWTSTDTQYF. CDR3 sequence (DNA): TGTGCCAGTAGTAAGATTAGCGGGAGTGGGTGGACGAGCACAGATACGCAGTATTTT.

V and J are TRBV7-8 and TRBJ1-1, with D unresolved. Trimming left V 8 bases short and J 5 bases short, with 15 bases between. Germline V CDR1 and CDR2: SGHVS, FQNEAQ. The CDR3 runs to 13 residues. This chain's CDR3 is CASSRTTGTEAFF. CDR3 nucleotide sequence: TGTGCCAGCTCCCGAACCACCGGGACTGAAGCTTTCTTT.

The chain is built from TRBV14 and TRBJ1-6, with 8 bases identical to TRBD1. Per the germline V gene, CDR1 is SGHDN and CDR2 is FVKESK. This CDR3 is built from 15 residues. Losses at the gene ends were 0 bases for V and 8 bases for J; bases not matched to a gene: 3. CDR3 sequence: CASSQDSGGYSPLHF. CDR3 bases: TGTGCCAGCAGCCAAGATTCAGGGGGCTATTCACCCCTCCACTTT.

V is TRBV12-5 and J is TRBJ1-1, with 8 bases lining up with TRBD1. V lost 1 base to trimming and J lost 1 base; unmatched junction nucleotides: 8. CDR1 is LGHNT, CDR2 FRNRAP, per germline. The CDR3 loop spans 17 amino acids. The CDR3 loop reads CASGLAIAGTGNTEAFF. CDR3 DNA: TGTGCTAGTGGTTTGGCCATAGCCGGGACAGGGAACACTGAAGCTTTCTTT.

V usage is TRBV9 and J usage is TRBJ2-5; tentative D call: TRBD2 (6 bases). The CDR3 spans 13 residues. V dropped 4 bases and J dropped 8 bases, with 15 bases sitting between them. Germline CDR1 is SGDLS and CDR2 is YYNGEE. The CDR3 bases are TGTGCCAGCAGCTCCTCGACCGCGGGAACCCAGTACTTC. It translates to CASSSSTAGTQYF.

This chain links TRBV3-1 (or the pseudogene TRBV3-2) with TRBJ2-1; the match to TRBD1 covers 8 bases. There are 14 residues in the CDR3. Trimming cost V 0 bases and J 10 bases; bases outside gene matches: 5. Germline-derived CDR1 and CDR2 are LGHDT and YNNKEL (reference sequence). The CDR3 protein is CASSQDNRGDEQFF. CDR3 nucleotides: TGTGCCAGCAGCCAAGACAACAGGGGGGACGAGCAGTTCTTC.

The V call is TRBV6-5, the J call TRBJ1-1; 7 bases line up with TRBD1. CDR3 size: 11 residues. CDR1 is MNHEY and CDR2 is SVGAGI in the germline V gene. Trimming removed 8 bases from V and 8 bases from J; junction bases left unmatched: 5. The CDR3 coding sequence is TGTGCCAGCGAACAGGGGAGGGAAGCTTTCTTT. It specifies CASEQGREAFF.

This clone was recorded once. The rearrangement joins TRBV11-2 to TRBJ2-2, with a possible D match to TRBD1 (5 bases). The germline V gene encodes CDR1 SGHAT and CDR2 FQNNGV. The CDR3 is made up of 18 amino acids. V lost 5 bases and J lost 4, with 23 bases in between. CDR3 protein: CASSGGEQGSWVTGELFF. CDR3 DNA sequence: TGTGCCAGCAGCGGCGGAGAGCAGGGCTCTTGGGTCACCGGGGAGCTGTTTTTT.

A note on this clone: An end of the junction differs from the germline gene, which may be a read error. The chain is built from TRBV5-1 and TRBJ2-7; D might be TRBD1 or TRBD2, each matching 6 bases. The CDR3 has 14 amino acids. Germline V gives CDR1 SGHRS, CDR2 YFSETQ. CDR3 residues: CASSLEGVSYEQYF. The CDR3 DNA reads TGCGCCAGCAGTTTGGAGGGGGTCTCCTACGAGCAGTACTTC.

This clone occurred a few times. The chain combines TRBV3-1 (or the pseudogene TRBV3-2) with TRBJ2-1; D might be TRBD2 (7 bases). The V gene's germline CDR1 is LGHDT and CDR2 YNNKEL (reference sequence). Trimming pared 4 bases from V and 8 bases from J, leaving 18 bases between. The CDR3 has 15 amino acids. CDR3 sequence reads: CASSRGLGGRDEQFF. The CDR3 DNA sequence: TGTGCCAGCAGCCGAGGACTAGGGGGGCGGGATGAGCAGTTCTTC.

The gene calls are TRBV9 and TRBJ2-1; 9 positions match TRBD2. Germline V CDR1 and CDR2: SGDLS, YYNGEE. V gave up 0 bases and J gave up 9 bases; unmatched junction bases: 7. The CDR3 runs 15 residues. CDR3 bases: TGTGCCAGCAGCGTAGTGGCGGGGGGGCTCGGTGAGCAGTTCTTC. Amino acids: CASSVVAGGLGEQFF.

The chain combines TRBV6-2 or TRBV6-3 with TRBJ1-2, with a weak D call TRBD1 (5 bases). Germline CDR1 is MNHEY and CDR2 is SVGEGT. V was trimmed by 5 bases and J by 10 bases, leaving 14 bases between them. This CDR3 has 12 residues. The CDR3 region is CASSDALTVYTF. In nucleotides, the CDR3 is TGTGCCAGCAGTGATGCCTTGACAGTCTACACCTTC.